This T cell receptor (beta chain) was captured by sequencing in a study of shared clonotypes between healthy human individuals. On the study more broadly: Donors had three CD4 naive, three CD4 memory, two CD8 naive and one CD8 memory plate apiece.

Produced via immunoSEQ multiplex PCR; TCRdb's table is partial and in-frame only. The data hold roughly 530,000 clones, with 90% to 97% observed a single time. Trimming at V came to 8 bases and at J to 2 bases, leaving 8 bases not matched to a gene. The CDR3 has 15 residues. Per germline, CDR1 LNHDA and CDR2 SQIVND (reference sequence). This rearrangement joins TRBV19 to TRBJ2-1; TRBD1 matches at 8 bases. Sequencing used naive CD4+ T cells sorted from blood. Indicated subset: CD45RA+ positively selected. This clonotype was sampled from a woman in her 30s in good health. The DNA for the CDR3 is TGTGCCAGTGGTACCCTGGACAGGGCCTACAATGAGCAGTTCTTC. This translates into CASGTLDRAYNEQFF.